The source of this T cell receptor beta chain is a study of shared clonotypes between healthy human individuals. About the study: The cohort comprised two women and a few men. Their ages spanned 18 to 49 years.

Assay: immunoSEQ multiplex PCR; the TCRdb copy retains only in-frame clones and omits some. This sample has 2 million to 2.5 million clones, with about nine tenths found just once. About this clone: Antigen specificity is unknown.

Study-level findings and limits: Large depth notwithstanding, sorted-subset sequencing proved incomplete by rarefaction.

From germline, CDR1 is SNHLY and CDR2 FYNNEI. With 8 bases clipped from V and 10 bases from J, the junction kept 9 bases outside the gene matches. This CDR3 comprises 13 residues. The sequence derives from a man between 18 and 35 years old in good health. Some clones in this sample may be carry-over from other donors' samples. Sequenced material: naive CD4+ T cells from PBMCs. The sample's subset: CD45RA+ positively selected. This chain connects TRBV2 to TRBJ2-1; 9 nucleotides agree with TRBD2. The DNA for the CDR3 is TGTGCCAGCCGGCGGGAGGGCCCTGGAGAGCAGTTCTTC. Residues: CASRREGPGEQFF.